These T cell receptor beta chains were read from a single sample in a study of T cells after yellow fever vaccination. One entry per CDR3 protein, called by TCRdb with MiXCR from the 5' RACE reads. The data contain hundreds of thousands of distinct CDR3 sequences, roughly 14% of them seen just once; the ten biggest clones take up around an eighth. Here the sequenced sample was PBMCs, taken on the day of the yellow fever booster vaccination. Receptors were obtained from a man in his thirties or forties who received the YFV17D yellow fever vaccine. Both conserved end residues are part of each CDR3. The D gene is left open where the match is weak. Not every row has a clone size; where given, it reads once, few, many or a size class.

abundance	d_gene	j_gene	v_gene	CDR3aa	CDR3nt
NA	NA	TRBJ2-3	TRBV19	CASSMNRATDTQYF	TGTGCCAGTAGTATGAACAGAGCCACAGATACGCAGTATTTT
NA	NA	TRBJ1-5	TRBV12-3/TRBV12-4	CASMSFEDQPQHF	TGTGCCAGCATGAGTTTTGAGGATCAGCCCCAGCATTTT
few	TRBD2	TRBJ2-1	TRBV11-2	CASSFTPSGRVSYNEQFF	TGTGCCAGCAGCTTCACCCCTAGCGGGAGAGTTTCCTACAATGAGCAGTTCTTC
NA	NA	TRBJ2-7	TRBV6-5	CASSYTTGNHEQYF	TGTGCCAGCAGTTACACAACAGGTAACCACGAGCAGTACTTC
few	NA	TRBJ1-1	TRBV12-3/TRBV12-4	CASGRSTEAFF	TGTGCCAGCGGCAGAAGCACTGAAGCTTTCTTT
few	NA	TRBJ1-1	TRBV29-1	CSVGVNGGVTTEAFF	TGCAGCGTTGGAGTAAACGGGGGGGTCACGACTGAAGCTTTCTTT
NA	TRBD1	TRBJ2-2	TRBV27	CASSPRGQVHGELFF	TGTGCCAGCAGTCCCCGGGGACAGGTGCACGGGGAGCTGTTTTTT
few	NA	TRBJ2-7	TRBV9	CASSVRDDGVGEQYF	TGTGCCAGCAGCGTTCGGGACGACGGCGTTGGGGAGCAGTACTTC
few	NA	TRBJ2-3	TRBV7-9	CATTLGAGWTDTQYF	TGTGCCACCACCCTGGGGGCAGGGTGGACAGATACGCAGTATTTT
NA	NA	TRBJ2-1	TRBV20-1	CSAPYRNEQFF	TGCAGTGCTCCCTATCGCAATGAGCAGTTCTTC
few	NA	TRBJ2-1	TRBV20-1	CSARKGTSSYNEQFF	TGCAGTGCTAGAAAAGGGACGTCCTCCTACAATGAGCAGTTCTTC
NA	NA	TRBJ2-1	TRBV12-3/TRBV12-4	CASGEAKGYNEQFF	TGTGCCAGCGGTGAGGCAAAGGGGTACAATGAGCAGTTCTTC
few	TRBD1	TRBJ2-3	TRBV2	CASSVLQGDTDTQYF	TGTGCCAGCAGTGTTCTACAGGGGGACACAGATACGCAGTATTTT
NA	TRBD2	TRBJ2-3	TRBV20-1	CSASSGRGSGTQYF	TGCAGTGCTAGTAGCGGGAGAGGGAGTGGTACGCAGTATTTT
few	NA	TRBJ1-3	TRBV5-1	CASFDRSSGNTIYF	TGCGCCAGCTTCGACAGGAGCTCTGGAAACACCATATATTTT
few	NA	TRBJ1-2	TRBV4-2	CASSQGTGRYGGYTF	TGTGCCAGCAGCCAGGGGACCGGGAGATATGGGGGCTACACCTTC
few	TRBD2	TRBJ2-1	TRBV20-1	CSANQREALNEQFF	TGCAGTGCTAATCAGCGGGAAGCCCTGAATGAGCAGTTCTTC
NA	TRBD1	TRBJ2-5	TRBV5-1	CASSRHDRDQETQYF	TGCGCCAGCAGCAGGCACGACAGGGACCAAGAGACCCAGTACTTC
few	NA	TRBJ2-5	TRBV12-3/TRBV12-4	CASRNTLTQYF	TGTGCCAGCCGAAATACCCTGACCCAGTACTTC
few	TRBD2	TRBJ2-4	TRBV28	CASSLYIDPAGGDKNIQYF	TGTGCCAGCAGTCTCTACATAGATCCAGCGGGAGGAGACAAAAACATTCAGTACTTC
few	NA	TRBJ2-7	TRBV7-8	CASSSLTLTSSRHF	TGTGCCAGCAGCTCCCTAACCCTAACTAGCTCGCGGCACTTC
many	NA	TRBJ2-7	TRBV6-1	CASRIAYSYEQYF	TGTGCCAGCAGGATAGCGTACTCCTACGAGCAGTACTTC
NA	NA	TRBJ2-7	TRBV7-2	CASSRPWSYEQYF	TGTGCCAGCAGCCGTCCGTGGTCCTACGAGCAGTACTTC
NA	TRBD1	TRBJ2-2	TRBV6-1	CASHPLRGSPALNTGELFF	TGTGCCAGCCACCCCCTCAGGGGGTCCCCGGCCTTAAACACCGGGGAGCTGTTTTTT
few	NA	TRBJ2-7	TRBV5-1	CASSLRFGSGSPYEQYF	TGCGCCAGCAGCTTGAGGTTCGGATCGGGGTCGCCTTACGAGCAGTACTTC
few	TRBD2	TRBJ2-7	TRBV7-9	CASSSGLAGGTYEQYF	TGTGCCAGCAGCTCGGGACTAGCGGGAGGAACCTACGAGCAGTACTTC
many	TRBD2	TRBJ2-3	TRBV20-1	CSATGLAGTTDTQYF	TGCAGTGCTACTGGACTAGCGGGAACCACAGATACGCAGTATTTT
NA	NA	TRBJ1-5	TRBV28	CASGENEPQHF	TGTGCCAGCGGGGAAAATGAGCCCCAGCATTTT
NA	NA	TRBJ1-4	TRBV3-1	CASSPGPNNEKLFF	TGTGCCAGCAGCCCCGGACCTAATAATGAAAAACTGTTTTTT
NA	TRBD2	TRBJ2-7	TRBV5-1	CASSLDAGRDEQYF	TGCGCCAGCAGCTTGGACGCGGGGAGGGACGAGCAGTACTTC
few	NA	TRBJ2-1	TRBV19	CATGEDYAYNEQFF	TGTGCCACGGGGGAGGACTACGCCTACAATGAGCAGTTCTTC
few	NA	TRBJ2-5	TRBV14	CASSQEGNHWGTQYF	TGTGCCAGCAGCCAAGAGGGTAACCACTGGGGGACCCAGTACTTC
NA	TRBD2	TRBJ2-7	TRBV19	CASSSLAGAPYEQYF	TGTGCCAGTAGTTCCTTAGCGGGAGCCCCCTACGAGCAGTACTTC
few	NA	TRBJ2-1	TRBV27	CASSGAVSYNEQFF	TGTGCCAGCAGTGGGGCGGTCTCCTACAATGAGCAGTTCTTC
few	TRBD2	TRBJ2-1	TRBV6-5	CASRRIGWGRGSYNEQFF	TGTGCCAGCAGAAGGATCGGGTGGGGGAGGGGCTCCTACAATGAGCAGTTCTTC
few	NA	TRBJ1-2	TRBV7-9	CASSLATISAYGYTF	TGTGCCAGCAGCTTAGCGACGATATCAGCCTATGGCTACACCTTC
few	NA	TRBJ2-3	TRBV14	CASSPPTNTQYF	TGTGCCAGCAGCCCCCCCACGAATACGCAGTATTTT
NA	NA	TRBJ2-5	TRBV6-5	CASSYDRWAETQYF	TGTGCCAGCAGTTACGATAGGTGGGCGGAGACCCAGTACTTC
few	TRBD1	TRBJ2-6	TRBV19	CASRTGPGANVLTF	TGTGCCAGTAGGACAGGGCCTGGGGCCAACGTCCTGACTTTC
few	NA	TRBJ2-3	TRBV19	CATAERHTQYF	TGTGCCACCGCTGAGAGGCATACGCAGTATTTT
few	TRBD2	TRBJ2-5	TRBV7-9	CASSDRLTSEKETQYF	TGTGCCAGCAGCGATAGACTCACTAGCGAAAAAGAGACCCAGTACTTC
NA	TRBD2	TRBJ2-6	TRBV18	CASSPAGVGANVLTF	TGTGCCAGCTCACCCGCGGGGGTGGGGGCCAACGTCCTGACTTTC
many	NA	TRBJ2-7	TRBV7-2	CASSVDSSYEQYF	TGTGCCAGCAGCGTAGACAGCTCCTACGAGCAGTACTTC
many	NA	TRBJ1-5	TRBV15	CATSREFGNQPQHF	TGTGCCACTTCAAGGGAATTCGGCAATCAGCCCCAGCATTTT
NA	TRBD1	TRBJ2-3	TRBV7-2	CASSVGQGLSDTQYF	TGTGCCAGCAGCGTGGGACAGGGGTTGTCAGATACGCAGTATTTT
NA	TRBD2	TRBJ2-3	TRBV5-1	CASSIPTGRRGTDTQYF	TGCGCCAGCAGCATACCGACGGGACGGCGGGGGACAGATACGCAGTATTTT
few	NA	TRBJ2-3	TRBV18	CASSPPTSRTDTQYF	TGTGCCAGCTCACCACCGACGAGTAGAACAGATACGCAGTATTTT
many	TRBD1	TRBJ2-7	TRBV7-2	CASSSGQGSYEQYF	TGCGCCAGCAGCTCGGGACAGGGCTCCTACGAGCAGTACTTC
few	NA	TRBJ1-2	TRBV20-1	CSARDPGNYGYTF	TGCAGTGCTAGAGATCCTGGGAACTATGGCTACACCTTC
many	TRBD1	TRBJ2-3	TRBV27	CASSFSSFGDRVPKGDTDTQYF	TGTGCCAGCAGTTTCTCCTCCTTCGGGGACAGGGTACCAAAAGGGGACACAGATACGCAGTATTTT
few	NA	TRBJ1-2	TRBV5-8	CASSRGSIQTNYGYTF	TGTGCCAGCAGCCGGGGCTCCATTCAAACTAACTATGGCTACACCTTC
NA	TRBD2	TRBJ2-7	TRBV6-2/TRBV6-3	CASSRTSGSPLEQYF	TGTGCCAGCAGCCGGACTAGCGGGAGCCCCTTGGAGCAGTACTTC
few	NA	TRBJ2-1	TRBV7-8	CASSLVRSGRVEQFF	TGTGCCAGCAGCTTAGTACGATCGGGGCGCGTTGAGCAGTTCTTC
NA	NA	TRBJ2-5	TRBV20-1	CSATGTTQETQYF	TGCAGTGCAACCGGGACGACCCAAGAGACCCAGTACTTC
NA	TRBD2	TRBJ2-7	TRBV27	CASSPSGKYSYEQYF	TGTGCCAGCAGTCCCAGCGGGAAATACTCCTACGAGCAGTACTTC
NA	NA	TRBJ1-1	TRBV20-1	CSARRFKQVNTEAFF	TGCAGTGCTAGACGCTTTAAACAGGTGAACACTGAAGCTTTCTTT
few	TRBD2	TRBJ2-7	TRBV6-5	CASSYSGSFSYEQYF	TGTGCCAGCAGTTATAGCGGGAGTTTTTCCTACGAGCAGTACTTC